The 8 T cell receptor beta chains reported below all come from one sample, sequenced in a study of regulatory T cells in long-lasting Graves disease. With iRepertoire HTBI primers and Arm-PCR of CDR3 regions, TCR beta libraries were built. MiXCR was run by TCRdb on the multiplex PCR reads, yielding one entry per CDR3 protein. Of 350,000 to 550,000 distinct CDR3 sequences in the sample, roughly 15% were seen once. Time point here: newly diagnosed GD, antithyroid drugs for less than 3 months. Extracted PBMC RNA gave rise to the TCR library. In addition, the sample was reused for a study of T cells in Graves' hyperthyroidism and ophthalmopathy.

The sample was peripheral blood mononuclear cells (PBMCs), taken at new diagnosis, from a patient treated with antithyroid drugs. The receptors originated from a woman aged 18-29 years with Graves disease.

A note on this clonotype: A read error may explain this, as a much larger clone is one base away. Here the CDR3 omits its conserved ending phenylalanine or tryptophan, so a read error is the likely source. This rearrangement joins TRBV6-5 to TRBJ2-5; no firm D call. The V gene's germline CDR1 is MNHEY and CDR2 SVGAGI. V lost 2 bases and J lost 5, with 24 bases in between. The CDR3 extends over 18 amino acids. The DNA for the CDR3 is TGTGCCAGCAGTTACCACGAAGCCACCTCTTACAGCAGCGAGACCCAGTACCTC. It encodes CASSYHEATSYSSETQYL.

This clonotype was seen ten or more times. J is TRBJ2-1 and V is TRBV30, with D possibly called TRBD1 or TRBD2 (5 bases each). The CDR3 is 14 amino acids. The germline V gene has CDR1 GTSNPN and CDR2 SVGIG (reference sequence). V lost 4 bases and J 5 bases, leaving 15 bases between the germline ends. The CDR3, as DNA: TGTGCCTGGATATCTCCCGGGGCCAACAATGAGCAGTTCTTC. It codes for CAWISPGANNEQFF.

The table lists this clonotype with many counts. CDR3 loop: CASSFVAGGRYEQYF. The CDR3 DNA reads TGTGCCAGCAGTTTCGTAGCGGGAGGGAGGTACGAGCAGTACTTC. This chain joins TRBV28 and TRBJ2-7; 11 positions match TRBD2. This CDR3 is 15 amino acids long. The V and J ends lost 3 bases and 4 bases, in that order; junction bases with no gene match: 5. Germline values: CDR1 MDHEN, CDR2 SYDVKM. Full variable domain (remainder filled in from reference TRBV28 and TRBJ2-7): DVKVTQSSRYLVKRTGEKVFLECVQDMDHENMFWYRQDPGLGLRLIYFSYDVKMKEKGDIPEGYSVSREKKERFSLILESASTNQTSMYLCASSFVAGGRYEQYFGPGTRLTVT.

This clonotype has only a few counts. The chain employs TRBV12-3 or TRBV12-4 and TRBJ1-5; tentative D call: TRBD1 (6 bases). The CDR3 runs 16 residues. The germline V and J ends were trimmed by 5 bases and 0 bases, with 14 bases remaining between them. The CDR3 coding sequence is TGTGCCAGCAGTCCATGGGGGGCGGCTAGCAATCAGCCCCAGCATTTT. This codes for CASSPWGAASNQPQHF.

The chain recombines TRBV20-1 with TRBJ1-2, with TRBD1 matching 10 bases. CDR3 length: 19 residues. CDR1 and CDR2 (germline): DFQATT, SNEGSKA (reference sequence). Unmatched junction bases numbered 15, after V lost 0 bases and J lost 2 bases. For the CDR3, the DNA is TGCAGTGCTAGAGATTGGGGGACAGGGGACCCTCAGATAAACTATGGCTACACCTTC. Translation: CSARDWGTGDPQINYGYTF.

On this clonotype: A much larger clone sits a single nucleotide away, making a read error possible. The gene calls are TRBV12-3 or TRBV12-4 and TRBJ1-6; D uncertain. This CDR3 has 12 amino acids. Between the trimmed V and J ends, which lost 8 bases and 9 bases, there was a span of 11 bases. The CDR3 sequence: CASGPGSSPLHF. The CDR3 DNA is TGTGCCAGCGGCCCGGGTAGTTCACCCCTCCACTTT.

This clonotype was seen at least ten times. The V and J genes are TRBV12-3 or TRBV12-4 and TRBJ2-5, with D possibly being TRBD1 or TRBD2 (6 bases each). The CDR3 has 16 amino acids. V was pared by 3 bases and J by 5 bases, with 19 bases between. The CDR3 region is CASSFGSRRGSETQYF. In DNA form, the CDR3 reads TGTGCCAGCAGTTTCGGGAGTCGAAGGGGGTCGGAGACCCAGTACTTC.

This clonotype was seen at least ten times. The rearrangement links TRBV28 to TRBJ2-2; TRBD1 agrees at 9 bases. Germline CDR1 and CDR2: MDHEN and SYDVKM. The CDR3 spans 15 residues. V was clipped by 6 bases and J by 3 bases; unmatched bases: 5. The CDR3: CASRATGGYTGELFF. DNA of the CDR3: TGTGCCAGCAGGGCGACAGGGGGGTACACCGGGGAGCTGTTTTTT.